The 23 T cell receptor beta chains presented below share a single source sample, sequenced in a study of blood T cells in healthy people across ages. The authors ran a second PCR of about 7 to 12 cycles using a sample-barcoded 5' primer and a J-beta primer mix. TCRdb re-called the 5' RACE reads through MiXCR, storing one row per CDR3 protein. The data contain about 1,400,000 distinct CDR3 sequences, almost 60% of them seen just once; the ten biggest clones take up over 5.5%. The sequenced sample consisted of blood. The receptors stem from a man between 18 and 35 years old in good health.

V and J are TRBV27 and TRBJ1-2; the match to TRBD1 covers 8 bases. V lost 5 bases, J lost 8 bases, and 13 bases stayed unmatched. Germline assignment: CDR1 MNHEY and CDR2 SMNVEV (reference sequence). The CDR3 runs to 15 residues. The CDR3 sequence: CASSGRDRQTDGYTF. The CDR3 DNA reads TGTGCCAGCAGTGGACGGGACAGGCAGACCGACGGCTACACCTTC.

This chain joins TRBV30 and TRBJ1-4; maybe TRBD1 (5 bases). The CDR3 loop spans 11 amino acids. V shed 2 bases and J shed 8 bases, with 6 bases lying between them. Germline loops: CDR1 GTSNPN, CDR2 SVGIG (reference sequence). The CDR3 here is CAWSWGEKLFF. In DNA form, the CDR3 reads TGTGCCTGGAGTTGGGGCGAAAAACTGTTTTTT.

This clonotype came up a few times. This chain links TRBV4-2 with TRBJ2-1; the match to TRBD2 covers 8 bases. After removal of 0 bases from V and 9 bases from J, the junction contained 7 bases not matched to a gene. The CDR3 contains 15 residues. Germline CDR1 is LGHNA and CDR2 is YNFKEQ. CDR3 in amino acids: CASSQDSAGVGEQFF. The CDR3 DNA reads as TGTGCCAGCAGCCAAGATTCAGCGGGAGTCGGTGAGCAGTTCTTC.

This chain links TRBV4-3 with TRBJ2-7; D is perhaps TRBD2 (5 bases). V lost 0 bases to trimming and J lost 10 bases, with 16 bases between them. This CDR3 spans 14 amino acids. Looked up from germline, CDR1 is LGHNA and CDR2 is YSLEER. DNA of the CDR3: TGCGCCAGCAGCCAAGATCATAGCGCGGGCGTCCAGTACTTC. It codes for CASSQDHSAGVQYF.

The genes are TRBV12-3 or TRBV12-4 and TRBJ2-3, with D uncertain. This CDR3 is built from 14 residues. V was trimmed by 8 bases and J by 2 bases, leaving 14 bases between them. CDR3 sequence reads: CASQESLATDTQYF. CDR3 nucleotides: TGTGCCAGCCAAGAGAGTCTCGCCACAGATACGCAGTATTTT.

The CDR3 DNA follows: TGTGCCATCAGTGAGTCCGGTGGAGGGGCGCGGAGTGAAGCTTTCTTT. This sequence encodes CAISESGGGARSEAFF. V and J are TRBV10-3 and TRBJ1-1, with a tentative D call TRBD1 (5 bases). CDR3 size: 16 residues. V was clipped by 0 bases and J by 7 bases, with 18 bases between them. Germline CDR1 is ENHRY and CDR2 is SYGVKD.

This clonotype was picked up one time. The rearrangement joins TRBV2 to TRBJ2-2; D is undetermined. The germline CDR1 and CDR2 sequences are SNHLY and FYNNEI. V shed 3 bases and J shed 7 bases, with 9 bases lying between them. The CDR3 loop spans 13 amino acids. As DNA, the CDR3 is TGTGCCAGCAGTGACCCAGAGGTCGGGGAGCTGTTTTTT. Encoded protein: CASSDPEVGELFF.

The chain couples TRBV3-1 to TRBJ2-5; 11 bases align to TRBD2. The V gene end was trimmed by 4 bases and the J gene end by 11 bases; junction bases not matched to a gene: 12. CDR1 and CDR2 from the germline V gene are LGHDT and YNNKEL (reference sequence). The CDR3 runs 15 residues. The CDR3 region has the DNA TGTGCCAGCAGCCCCGAACTAGCGGGAGTGGGTGAGCAGTACTTC. This sequence encodes CASSPELAGVGEQYF.

Remarks on this clonotype: The junction departs from the called germline gene at one end, perhaps through a read error. The V gene is TRBV5-6, the J gene TRBJ1-1, with D unclear. Germline CDR1 SGHDT, CDR2 YYEEEE. There are 18 residues in the CDR3. The CDR3 region is CASSLGWWRVSVNTEVFF. The CDR3 region has the DNA TGTGCCAGCAGCTTGGGATGGTGGAGGGTCTCGGTGAACACTGAAGTTTTCTTT. Together with reference TRBV5-6 and TRBJ1-1, the CDR3 gives the full variable domain: DAGVTQSPTHLIKTRGQQVTLRCSPKSGHDTVSWYQQALGQGPQFIFQYYEEEERQRGNFPDRFSGHQFPNYSSELNVNALLLGDSALYLCASSLGWWRVSVNTEVFFGQGTRLTVV.

As regards this clonotype: This sequence may be a read error, since a much larger clone differs from it by one base. This chain connects TRBV4-3 to TRBJ2-1, with 12 bases lining up with TRBD1. Germline CDR1 reads LGHNA; CDR2 reads YSLEER. The CDR3 covers 16 residues. The CDR3 sequence is CACSQEGQGAVNEQFF. The CDR3, as DNA: TGCGCCTGCAGCCAAGAGGGACAGGGGGCGGTCAATGAGCAGTTCTTC.

The V call is TRBV4-1, the J call TRBJ2-1; 8 bases match TRBD2. Losses at the gene ends were 0 bases for V and 2 bases for J; bases not matched to a gene: 6. The CDR3 contains 17 residues. Germline CDR1 and CDR2: MGHRA and YSYEKL. CDR3 bases: TGCGCCAGCAGCCAAGAAGGCAGCGGGGGTCCCTACAATGAGCAGTTCTTC. It is translated as CASSQEGSGGPYNEQFF.

As for this clonotype: The junction and the germline gene differ at one end; a read error may be behind it. The chain is built from TRBV7-7 and TRBJ2-4; D possibly matches TRBD1 or TRBD2 (5 bases each). The J call may be mistaken, given a closer DNA end match to TRBJ2-7. CDR3 size: 15 residues. Germline assignment: CDR1 SSHAT and CDR2 FNYEAQ (reference sequence). The CDR3 DNA sequence: TGTGCTAGCAGCTTAGCGCAAGGGGATCCCTACGAGCAGTACTTC. It yields the protein CASSLAQGDPYEQYF.

This clonotype was seen a few times. The chain combines TRBV29-1 with TRBJ2-3; D possibly corresponds to TRBD2 (5 bases). Trimming shortened V by 2 bases and J by 6 bases, and 9 bases separated the two germline ends. CDR1 SQVTM and CDR2 ANQGSEA come from the germline V gene. This CDR3 has 12 residues. CDR3 region: CSVEPGFDTQYF. CDR3 nucleotides: TGCAGCGTTGAACCGGGGTTTGATACGCAGTATTTT.

The chain carries TRBV10-3 and TRBJ2-5; perhaps D is TRBD1 or TRBD2 (5 bases each). Germline values: CDR1 ENHRY, CDR2 SYGVKD. The V end was cut by 9 bases, the J end by 5 bases, with 16 bases between. This CDR3 has 13 amino acids. CDR3 amino acids: CAISQGRDETQYF. CDR3 sequence (DNA): TGTGCCATTTCTCAGGGACGGGATGAGACCCAGTACTTC.

The chain carries TRBV20-1 and TRBJ2-1; 9 bases are a match to TRBD2. Unmatched junction bases numbered 19, after V lost 5 bases and J lost 2 bases. The germline CDR1 and CDR2 sequences are DFQATT and SNEGSKA (reference sequence). CDR3 length equals 19 residues. In DNA form, the CDR3 reads TGCAGTGCTCGAAGAATCGGGCTAGCGGGGCTGACTCCCTACAATGAGCAGTTCTTC. Residues: CSARRIGLAGLTPYNEQFF.

The chain has TRBV7-2 and TRBJ1-2, with 8 bases matching TRBD1. The germline V gene has CDR1 SGHTA and CDR2 FQGNSA. J lost 5 bases, V lost 3 bases, and 11 bases had no gene match. This CDR3 spans 16 amino acids. CDR3 in amino acids: CASSLWQGASGYGYTF. CDR3 nucleotides: TGTGCCAGCAGCTTGTGGCAGGGGGCCAGTGGGTATGGCTACACCTTC.

Here the CDR3 DNA reads TGCGCCAGCAGCTTGGTAGGACTAGCGGGATTGGACGAGCAGTACTTC. Protein: CASSLVGLAGLDEQYF. This chain uses TRBV5-1 with TRBJ2-4; 12 bases line up with TRBD2. The closer fit of TRBJ2-7 to the DNA end suggests the J call may be wrong. In germline, CDR1 is SGHRS, CDR2 YFSETQ. This CDR3 spans 16 amino acids.

The genes are TRBV7-9 and TRBJ2-7; 7 nucleotides line up with TRBD2. V lost 7 bases and J lost 1; bases outside the gene matches: 13. This CDR3 is built from 16 residues. Germline V gene lookup returns CDR1 SEHNR and CDR2 FQNEAQ (reference sequence). The CDR3 DNA is TGTGCCAGCACCCCGCCCGAGGGAGGGTTTTCCTACGAGCAGTACTTC. Protein product: CASTPPEGGFSYEQYF.

This chain joins TRBV20-1 and TRBJ2-5, with TRBD2 identical over 9 bases. The V gene end was trimmed by 0 bases and the J gene end by 4 bases; junction bases not matched to a gene: 6. In germline, CDR1 is DFQATT, CDR2 SNEGSKA (reference sequence). There are 15 residues in the CDR3. CDR3 protein: CSARDSGGPRETQYF. In nucleotides, the CDR3 is TGCAGTGCTAGAGACAGCGGGGGGCCAAGAGAGACCCAGTACTTC.

The chain couples TRBV7-9 to TRBJ2-3, with 9 bases identical to TRBD2. This CDR3 is built from 16 residues. Germline V gives CDR1 SEHNR, CDR2 FQNEAQ (reference sequence). Trimming at V came to 5 bases and at J to 1 base, leaving 7 bases not matched to a gene. The CDR3 reads CASSVRLAAGTDTQYF. The CDR3 nucleotides read TGTGCCAGCAGCGTGCGACTAGCGGCGGGCACAGATACGCAGTATTTT.

CDR3 amino acids: CASSWVGDHSNQPQHF. For the CDR3, the DNA is TGTGCCAGCAGCTGGGTGGGGGACCATAGCAATCAGCCCCAGCATTTT. The chain recombines TRBV21-1 with TRBJ1-5; TRBD1 is the table's D call, not checked against the DNA. TRBV21-1 is a pseudogene segment. CDR3 size: 16 residues.

A single count supports this clonotype. One junction end disagrees with the germline gene, perhaps due to a read error. The DNA for the CDR3 is TGCGCCAGCAGCCAGGTACTAGCGGGAGGGCCTTACAAGGAGCAGTTCTTC. As protein: CASSQVLAGGPYKEQFF. The V gene is TRBV4-1, the J gene TRBJ2-7; 13 nucleotides agree with TRBD2. With the DNA end fitting TRBJ2-1 better, the J assignment may be wrong. Germline CDR1 MGHRA, CDR2 YSYEKL. This CDR3 is built from 17 residues.

This clonotype was seen a few times. V is TRBV4-2 and J is TRBJ2-5, with D maybe TRBD1 (5 bases). V was cut by 0 bases and J by 4 bases, with 9 bases left in between. Germline CDR1 LGHNA, CDR2 YNFKEQ. The CDR3 has 14 amino acids. CDR3 bases: TGTGCCAGCAGCCAAGAGTGGCAGGGAGAGACCCAGTACTTC. Amino acid sequence: CASSQEWQGETQYF.